Below, 17 T cell receptor beta chains from the same sample are listed, as sequenced in a study of blood T cells in healthy people across ages. The second PCR ran roughly 6 to 12 cycles with a sample-barcoded 5' primer and J-beta primers. Via MiXCR, TCRdb re-called the 5' RACE reads, giving one row per CDR3 protein. The table includes some 1.8 million distinct CDR3 sequences, roughly two fifths detected once. Material: blood. The receptors were sampled from a human donor in good health.

This clonotype occurred a few times. The chain uses TRBV20-1 and TRBJ2-5; TRBD2 matches 13 bases. CDR1 is DFQATT and CDR2 is SNEGSKA in the germline V gene (reference sequence). Trimming removed 5 bases from V and 7 bases from J; junction bases left unmatched: 4. This CDR3 spans 13 amino acids. The CDR3 reads CSARTSGGGTQYF. The CDR3 bases are TGCAGTGCTCGGACTAGCGGGGGAGGGACCCAGTACTTC.

The chain is built from TRBV12-3 or TRBV12-4 and TRBJ1-1; the D is unclear. V was cut by 5 bases and J by 8 bases, with 9 bases left in between. The CDR3 runs to 11 residues. The CDR3 DNA is TGTGCCAGCAGTCCCGCCCGAGAAGCTTTCTTT. This gives the protein CASSPAREAFF.

This clonotype has only a few counts. The rearrangement joins TRBV4-3 to TRBJ1-5, with 8 bases that match TRBD1. V trimming: 0 bases; J trimming: 2 bases; junction bases outside the gene matches: 6. CDR1 is LGHNA and CDR2 is YSLEER in the germline V gene. The CDR3 loop spans 17 amino acids. The CDR3 reads CASSQDTGGYGNQPQHF. The CDR3 region has the DNA TGCGCCAGCAGCCAAGATACAGGGGGGTATGGCAATCAGCCCCAGCATTTT.

This clonotype occurred many times. The gene calls are TRBV20-1 and TRBJ2-5; 8 bases map to TRBD1. The CDR3 has 13 amino acids. V gave up 1 base and J gave up 5 bases; unmatched junction bases: 3. CDR1 and CDR2 (germline): DFQATT, SNEGSKA (reference sequence). CDR3 protein: CSARGTGRETQYF. CDR3 in DNA: TGCAGTGCTAGAGGGACAGGGAGGGAGACCCAGTACTTC.

This clonotype turned up a few times. V usage is TRBV7-2 and J usage is TRBJ1-2, with D unresolved. Germline-derived CDR1 and CDR2 are SGHTA and FQGNSA. CDR3 size: 12 residues. The V end lost 2 bases, the J end lost 11 bases, and 12 bases lay between the germline ends. CDR3 DNA: TGTGCCAGCAGCTTATTGAGTGGGCCTTACACCTTC. It translates to CASSLLSGPYTF.

The rearrangement joins TRBV20-1 to TRBJ1-5, with TRBD1 matching 7 bases. This CDR3 contains 14 residues. From germline, CDR1 is DFQATT and CDR2 SNEGSKA (reference sequence). V gave up 3 bases and J gave up 7 bases; unmatched junction bases: 9. The DNA of the CDR3 is TGCAGTGCTAGGAAAGGACAGGTCCTCCAGCCCCAGCATTTT. Translating it yields CSARKGQVLQPQHF.

This clonotype has more than one count but fewer than ten. This chain connects TRBV7-9 to TRBJ2-5; 9 bases fit TRBD1. The CDR3 runs 13 residues. Germline V gene sequence: CDR1 SEHNR, CDR2 FQNEAQ (reference sequence). Unmatched junction bases numbered 7, after V lost 11 bases and J lost 3 bases. CDR3 loop: CAVTGGREETQYF. Here the CDR3 DNA reads TGTGCCGTAACAGGGGGCAGGGAAGAGACCCAGTACTTC.

This chain connects TRBV7-9 to TRBJ2-4, with 7 bases fitting TRBD2. Trimming at V came to 5 bases and at J to 10 bases, leaving 5 bases not matched to a gene. The CDR3 extends over 12 amino acids. The V gene's germline CDR1 is SEHNR and CDR2 FQNEAQ (reference sequence). CDR3: CASSPGTTIQYF. CDR3 coding DNA: TGTGCCAGCAGCCCTGGGACTACAATTCAGTACTTC. The entire variable domain, with the rest obtained from reference TRBV7-9 and TRBJ2-4, is as follows: DTGVSQNPRHKITKRGQNVTFRCDPISEHNRLYWYRQTLGQGPEFLTYFQNEAQLEKSRLLSDRFSAERPKGSFSTLEIQRTEQGDSAMYLCASSPGTTIQYFGAGTRLSVL.

This clonotype was recorded a few times. The genes are TRBV20-1 and TRBJ1-5, with D possibly being TRBD1 (5 bases). The V gene lost 6 bases and the J gene lost 4 bases, with 16 bases spanning the gap. This CDR3 is 14 amino acids long. CDR1 and CDR2 (germline): DFQATT, SNEGSKA (reference sequence). CDR3 sequence (DNA): TGCAGTGCCGGGACCTGGGGGTGGAATCAGCCCCAGCATTTT. The encoded protein is CSAGTWGWNQPQHF.

This clonotype was found a few times. This chain links TRBV6-1 with TRBJ1-2; D unclear. Trimming took 6 bases from V and 2 from J, leaving 16 bases between them. The CDR3 contains 15 residues. CDR1 and CDR2 from the germline V gene are MNHNS and SASEGT. The chain's CDR3 is CASRLALVQNYGYTF. For the CDR3, the DNA is TGTGCCAGCAGACTTGCCCTGGTACAAAACTATGGCTACACCTTC.

This clonotype came up once. The V gene is TRBV6-6, the J gene TRBJ1-5; TRBD1 matches at 9 bases. The germline V gene has CDR1 MNHNY and CDR2 SVGAGI (reference sequence). V lost 6 bases and J lost 2; bases outside the gene matches: 5. The CDR3 runs to 15 residues. The CDR3 coding sequence is TGTGCCAGCAGCGGGACAGGGACGCGCAATCAGCCCCAGCATTTT. Its translation: CASSGTGTRNQPQHF.

This clonotype occurred a few times. The chain joins TRBV7-2 to TRBJ2-5, with unresolved D. Germline CDR1 is SGHTA and CDR2 is FQGNSA. The CDR3 runs 14 residues. The ends were cut back, 9 bases at V and 2 bases at J, with 16 bases in the middle. CDR3 region: CASAAGLLQETQYF. The DNA of the CDR3 is TGTGCCAGTGCTGCCGGGCTGTTACAAGAGACCCAGTACTTC.

This clonotype has just one count. This chain connects TRBV4-2 to TRBJ2-3; D might be TRBD1 (6 bases). Trimming stripped 0 bases from V and 3 bases from J, with 16 bases between. CDR3 length equals 17 residues. Germline V gives CDR1 LGHNA, CDR2 YNFKEQ. The CDR3 DNA follows: TGTGCCAGCAGCCAAGATCGAGGGGGACCGGGGACAGATACGCAGTATTTT. It translates to CASSQDRGGPGTDTQYF.

This clonotype was counted only a few times. The chain links TRBV7-9 to TRBJ1-1; D is unresolved. The V gene lost 3 bases and the J gene lost 8 bases, with 7 bases spanning the gap. The CDR3 consists of 11 residues. The germline V gene has CDR1 SEHNR and CDR2 FQNEAQ (reference sequence). Written as DNA, the CDR3 is TGTGCCAGCAGCTTCAACTTAGAAGCTTTCTTT. Its protein is CASSFNLEAFF. Full variable domain (outside the CDR3, taken from reference TRBV7-9 and TRBJ1-1): DTGVSQNPRHKITKRGQNVTFRCDPISEHNRLYWYRQTLGQGPEFLTYFQNEAQLEKSRLLSDRFSAERPKGSFSTLEIQRTEQGDSAMYLCASSFNLEAFFGQGTRLTVV.

The chain carries TRBV4-2 and TRBJ1-2, with D unresolved. V lost 0 bases and J 2 bases, leaving 13 bases between the germline ends. This CDR3 contains 16 residues. The germline V gene has CDR1 LGHNA and CDR2 YNFKEQ. The CDR3 region is CASSQDLTYRNYGYTF. The CDR3 DNA sequence: TGTGCCAGCAGCCAAGATTTGACATACAGAAACTATGGCTACACCTTC.

This clonotype was detected a few times. This sequence joins TRBV28 and TRBJ1-1; TRBD1 might be the D (5 bases). V shed 10 bases and J shed 1 base, with 10 bases lying between them. The V gene's germline CDR1 is MDHEN and CDR2 SYDVKM. CDR3 length: 12 amino acids. Here the CDR3 reads CATHGQNTEAFF. In DNA, the CDR3 is TGTGCCACCCACGGACAGAACACTGAAGCTTTCTTT. The full variable domain, completed using reference TRBV28 and TRBJ1-1, is DVKVTQSSRYLVKRTGEKVFLECVQDMDHENMFWYRQDPGLGLRLIYFSYDVKMKEKGDIPEGYSVSREKKERFSLILESASTNQTSMYLCATHGQNTEAFFGQGTRLTVV.

This chain joins TRBV5-1 and TRBJ2-1; 12 bases match TRBD2. CDR3 length: 16 amino acids. CDR1 is SGHRS and CDR2 is YFSETQ in the germline V gene. V lost 0 bases to trimming and J lost 5 bases; unmatched junction nucleotides: 3. CDR3 amino acids: CASSLAGLAGHNEQFF. The CDR3 bases are TGCGCCAGCAGCTTGGCCGGACTAGCGGGGCACAATGAGCAGTTCTTC.